Reported below is one TCR beta chain. This record belongs to a study of OX40 agonist ivuxolimab in advanced cancers. V lost 3 bases and J lost 4; bases outside the gene matches: 1. Germline-derived CDR1 and CDR2 are SGHVS and FNYEAQ. The CDR3 covers 14 residues. Clones were read by immunoSEQ multiplex PCR, and TCRdb kept only the in-frame ones, dropping some. The table has 55,000 to 90,000 clones, roughly 80% seen once. The gene calls are TRBV7-6 and TRBJ1-5; 9 nucleotides align to TRBD1. This receptor was taken from an adult with an advanced solid tumor such as melanoma, head and neck, liver or kidney cancer. The sequencing here drew on CD4+ or CD8+ T cells sorted from blood, taken in a trial of the OX40 agonist ivuxolimab. The DNA of the CDR3 is TGTGCCAGCAGCTTTGGGACAGGGAATCAGCCCCAGCATTTT. It specifies CASSFGTGNQPQHF.